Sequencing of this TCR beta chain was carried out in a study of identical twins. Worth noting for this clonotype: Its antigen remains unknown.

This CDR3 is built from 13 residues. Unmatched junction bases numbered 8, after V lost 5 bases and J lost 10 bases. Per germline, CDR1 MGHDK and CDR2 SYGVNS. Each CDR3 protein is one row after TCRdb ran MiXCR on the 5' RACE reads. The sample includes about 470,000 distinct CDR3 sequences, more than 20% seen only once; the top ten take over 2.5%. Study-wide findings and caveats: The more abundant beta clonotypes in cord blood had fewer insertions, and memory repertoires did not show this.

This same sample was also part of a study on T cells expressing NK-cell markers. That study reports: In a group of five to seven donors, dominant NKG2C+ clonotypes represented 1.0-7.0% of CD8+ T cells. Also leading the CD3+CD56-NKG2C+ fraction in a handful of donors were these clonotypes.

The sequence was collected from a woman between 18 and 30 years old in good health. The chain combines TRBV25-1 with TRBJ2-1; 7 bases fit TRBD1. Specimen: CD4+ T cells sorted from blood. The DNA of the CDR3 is TGTGCCAGCAGTCCACTTGGGACAGCAGAGCAGTTCTTC. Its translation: CASSPLGTAEQFF.